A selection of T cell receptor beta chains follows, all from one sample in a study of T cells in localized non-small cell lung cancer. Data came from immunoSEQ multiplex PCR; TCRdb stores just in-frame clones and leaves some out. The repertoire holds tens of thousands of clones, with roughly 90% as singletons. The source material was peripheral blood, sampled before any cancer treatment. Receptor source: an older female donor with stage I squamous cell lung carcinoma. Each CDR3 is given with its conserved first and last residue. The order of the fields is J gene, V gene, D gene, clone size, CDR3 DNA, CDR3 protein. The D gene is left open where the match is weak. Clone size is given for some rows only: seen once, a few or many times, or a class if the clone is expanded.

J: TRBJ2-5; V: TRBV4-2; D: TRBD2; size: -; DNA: TGTGCCAGCAGCCAAGGCGCGACTAGCGGGAGTGAGACCCAGTACTTC; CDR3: CASSQGATSGSETQYF
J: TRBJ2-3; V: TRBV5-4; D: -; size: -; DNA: TGTGCCAGCAGCGCGACGTTAGGTACGCAGTATTTT; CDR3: CASSATLGTQYF
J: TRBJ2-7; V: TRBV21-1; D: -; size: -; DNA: TGTGCCAGCATTCTTTTAGCGGGTCTCTACGAGCAGTACTTC; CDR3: CASILLAGLYEQYF
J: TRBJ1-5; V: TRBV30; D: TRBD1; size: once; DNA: TGTGCCTGGAGTGTGAGGGGAGGGGACAGGGTAAGTCAGCCCCAGCATTTT; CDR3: CAWSVRGGDRVSQPQHF
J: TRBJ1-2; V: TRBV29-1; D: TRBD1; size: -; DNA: TGCAGCGTTGGACAGGGAAACTATGGCTACACCTTC; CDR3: CSVGQGNYGYTF
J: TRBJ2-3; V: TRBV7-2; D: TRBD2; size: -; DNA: TGTGCCAGCAGCCCCGGGACTACTCCCCCGGATACGCAGTATTTT; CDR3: CASSPGTTPPDTQYF
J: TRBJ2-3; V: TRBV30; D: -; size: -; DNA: TGTGCCTGGAGGATGGGTCCCAGCACAGATACGCAGTATTTT; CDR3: CAWRMGPSTDTQYF
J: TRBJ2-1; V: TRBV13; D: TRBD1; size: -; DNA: TGTGCCAGCAGCTTCCGCCCGGGACAGGGAAGAGCTGAGCAGTTCTTC; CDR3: CASSFRPGQGRAEQFF
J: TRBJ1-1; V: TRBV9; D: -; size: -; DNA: TGTGCCAGCGGCCCAGGGGATATGAACACTGAAGCTTTCTTT; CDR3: CASGPGDMNTEAFF
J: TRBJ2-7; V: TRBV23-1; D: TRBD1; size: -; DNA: TGCGCCAGCAGTCAACAAGGACAGGGAGGAACCTACGAGCAGTACTTC; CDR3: CASSQQGQGGTYEQYF
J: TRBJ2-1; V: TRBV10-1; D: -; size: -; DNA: TGCGCCAGTTCCGAAGGTTCCTACAATGAGCAGTTCTTC; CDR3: CASSEGSYNEQFF
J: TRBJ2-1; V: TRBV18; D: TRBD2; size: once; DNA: TGTGCCAGCTCACCTAGCGGGAGGAATGAGCAGTTCTTC; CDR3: CASSPSGRNEQFF
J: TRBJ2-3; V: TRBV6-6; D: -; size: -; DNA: TGTGCCAGCAGTTACCGTCCGCGCACAGATACGCAGTATTTT; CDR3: CASSYRPRTDTQYF
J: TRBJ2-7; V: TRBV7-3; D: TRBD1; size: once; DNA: TGTGCCAGCAGCTACACAGGGGGCTACGAGCAGTACTTC; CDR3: CASSYTGGYEQYF
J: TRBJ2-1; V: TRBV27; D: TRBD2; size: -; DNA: TGTGCCAGCAGCTATAAAATAGGACTAGCGGGCCGGACAAGTTCCTACAATGAGCAGTTCTTC; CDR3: CASSYKIGLAGRTSSYNEQFF
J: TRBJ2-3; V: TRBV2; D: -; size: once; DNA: TGTGCCAGCAGTCAGGGAAGGGCGGGGAGCACAGATACGCAGTATTTT; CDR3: CASSQGRAGSTDTQYF
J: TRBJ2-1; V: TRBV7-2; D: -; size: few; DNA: TGTGCCAGCAGCTTAGCGTATAGTCCGGCCTACAATGAGCAGTTCTTC; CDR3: CASSLAYSPAYNEQFF
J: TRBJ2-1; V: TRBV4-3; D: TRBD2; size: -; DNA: TGCGCCAGCAGCCGACTAGCGGGAACCTACAATGAGCAGTTCTTC; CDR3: CASSRLAGTYNEQFF
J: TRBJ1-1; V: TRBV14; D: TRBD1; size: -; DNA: TGTGCCAGCAGCCCGGGGACAGGGGCATTGAACACTGAAGCTTTCTTT; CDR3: CASSPGTGALNTEAFF
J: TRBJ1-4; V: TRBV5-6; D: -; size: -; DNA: TGTGCCAGCAGCTTGGCCCCGACGGATGAAAAACTGTTTTTT; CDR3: CASSLAPTDEKLFF
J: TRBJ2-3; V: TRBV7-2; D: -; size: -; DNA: TGTGCCAGCAGCTTAAGTCGGGCAGATACGCAGTATTTT; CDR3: CASSLSRADTQYF
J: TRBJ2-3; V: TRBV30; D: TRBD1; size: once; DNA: TGTGCCTGGAGTGTAGGAGGCAGGGGGCTAGATACGCAGTATTTT; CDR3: CAWSVGGRGLDTQYF
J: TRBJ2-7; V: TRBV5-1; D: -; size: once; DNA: TGCGCCAGCAGCTCCGCGTTCGGAGGGCCAGGCTACGAGCAGTACTTC; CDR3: CASSSAFGGPGYEQYF
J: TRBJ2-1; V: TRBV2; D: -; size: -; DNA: TGTGCCAGCAGTGAAGCGGTGCCAACCTTCAATGAGCAGTTCTTC; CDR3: CASSEAVPTFNEQFF
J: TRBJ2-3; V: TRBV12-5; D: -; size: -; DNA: TGTGCTAGTGGTTTGGAATACACAGATACGCAGTATTTT; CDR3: CASGLEYTDTQYF
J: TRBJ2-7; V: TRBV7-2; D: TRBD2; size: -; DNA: TGTGCCAGCAGCCCTAGCGGGAGGGCCTACGAGCAGTACTTC; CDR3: CASSPSGRAYEQYF
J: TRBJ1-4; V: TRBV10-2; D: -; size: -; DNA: TGCGCCAGCAGTGAGTCGGTGGGGGCGCTAGGTGAAAAACTGTTTTTT; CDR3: CASSESVGALGEKLFF
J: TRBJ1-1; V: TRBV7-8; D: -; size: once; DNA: TGTGCCAGCAGCTTACCAGGGCCGAACACTGAAGCTTTCTTT; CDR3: CASSLPGPNTEAFF
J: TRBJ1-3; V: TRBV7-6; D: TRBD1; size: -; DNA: TGTGCCAGCAGCCAAAAGACAGGGGGGAGTGGAAACACCATATATTTT; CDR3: CASSQKTGGSGNTIYF
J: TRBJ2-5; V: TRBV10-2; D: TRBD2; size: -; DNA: TGCGCCAGCAAGATAGCGGGAGGAGAGACCCAGTACTTC; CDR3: CASKIAGGETQYF
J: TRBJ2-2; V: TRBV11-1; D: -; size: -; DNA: TGTGCCAGCAGCCCCCGCCCGGGACCCGGGGAGCTGTTTTTT; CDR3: CASSPRPGPGELFF
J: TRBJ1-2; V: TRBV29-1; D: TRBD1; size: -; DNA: TGCAGCGCCACGGACAGGGGCTCTAACTATGGCTACACCTTC; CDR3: CSATDRGSNYGYTF
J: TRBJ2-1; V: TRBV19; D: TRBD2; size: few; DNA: TGTGCCAGTAGTATCCAAGCGGGAGGGCGATATGAGCAGTTCTTC; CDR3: CASSIQAGGRYEQFF
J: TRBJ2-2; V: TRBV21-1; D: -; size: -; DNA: TGTGCCAGCAGCAAAAGGAGCGGGAGTTCGTCCGGGGAGCTGTTTTTT; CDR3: CASSKRSGSSSGELFF
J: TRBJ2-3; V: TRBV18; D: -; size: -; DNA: TGTGCCAGCTCACCCGACAGGAGGAGTAGCACAGATACGCAGTATTTT; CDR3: CASSPDRRSSTDTQYF
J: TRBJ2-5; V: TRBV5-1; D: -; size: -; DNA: TGCGCCAGCAGCTTGGTCCCCGGGGCCCAAGAGACCCAGTACTTC; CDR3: CASSLVPGAQETQYF
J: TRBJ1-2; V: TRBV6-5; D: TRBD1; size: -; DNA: TGTGCCAGCAGTCCCCAGGACAGGCCGCCTTATGGCTACACCTTC; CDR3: CASSPQDRPPYGYTF
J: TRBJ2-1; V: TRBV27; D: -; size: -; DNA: TGTGCCGTCAAGGGGTGGAGCTCCTACAATGAGCAGTTCTTC; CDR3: CAVKGWSSYNEQFF
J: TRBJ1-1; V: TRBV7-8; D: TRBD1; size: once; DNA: TGTGCCAGCAGCTTCAGACGGACAGGAAAGACTGAAGCTTTCTTT; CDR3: CASSFRRTGKTEAFF
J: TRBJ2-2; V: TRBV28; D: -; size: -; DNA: TGTGCCAGCAGTTTAGGGGGATATGCCGGGGAGCTGTTTTTT; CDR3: CASSLGGYAGELFF
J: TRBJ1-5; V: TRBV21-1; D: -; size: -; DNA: TGTGCCCTACTGCCTGAGAGGTTGGGAAGTCAGCCCCAGCATTTT; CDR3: CALLPERLGSQPQHF
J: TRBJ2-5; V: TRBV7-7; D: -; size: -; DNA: TGTGCCAGCACCCTCATTCCCGGGGTCCGGGAGACCCAGTACTTC; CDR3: CASTLIPGVRETQYF
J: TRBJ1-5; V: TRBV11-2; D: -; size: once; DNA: TGTGCCAGCAGTTTTCCGGGACAAGGCAATCAGCCCCAGCATTTT; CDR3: CASSFPGQGNQPQHF
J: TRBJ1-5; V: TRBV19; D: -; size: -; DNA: TGTGCCAGTACGACACGGGACAATCAGCCCCAGCATTTT; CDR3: CASTTRDNQPQHF
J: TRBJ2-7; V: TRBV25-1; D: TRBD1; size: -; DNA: TGTGCCAGCAGTGAGCCGGGACAGGCTATCTACGAGCAGTACTTC; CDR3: CASSEPGQAIYEQYF
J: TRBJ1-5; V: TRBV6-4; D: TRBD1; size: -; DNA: TGTGCCGCCTGGGGGGACAGTAAAATCCCCAATCAGCCCCAGCATTTT; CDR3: CAAWGDSKIPNQPQHF
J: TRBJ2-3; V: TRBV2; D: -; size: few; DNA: TGTGCCAGCAGTTCCGGGACCGCTAGCACAGATACGCAGTATTTT; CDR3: CASSSGTASTDTQYF
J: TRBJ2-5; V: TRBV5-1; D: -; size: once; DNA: TGCGCCAGCAGCTCGGGAGTTCTGGAGACCCAGTACTTC; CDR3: CASSSGVLETQYF
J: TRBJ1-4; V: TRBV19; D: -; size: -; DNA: TGTGCCAGTAAGGCCAGACGGGATTATGAAAAACTGTTTTTT; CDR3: CASKARRDYEKLFF
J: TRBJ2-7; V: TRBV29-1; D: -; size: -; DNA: TGCAGCGTTCGGGACCACGAGCAGTACTTC; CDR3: CSVRDHEQYF
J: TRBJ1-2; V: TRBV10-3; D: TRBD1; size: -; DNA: TGTGCCATCAGCAGACTCCACAGGGGAAATATTAGTACAGGCTACACCTTC; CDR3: CAISRLHRGNISTGYTF